This T cell receptor beta chain was sequenced during a study of T cells in women clearing cervical HPV infection. About the study: Case blood was drawn when the lesion was first found; control blood after infection became undetectable. With HLA typing for only a few women, HLA confounding remains possible. General study findings and limits: Cases and controls were distinguished at AUC 0.83 by richness and V genes. TRBV6-7 abundance was lower in cases than controls (0.11% versus 0.16%).

Germline CDR1 is LNHDA and CDR2 is SQIVND (reference sequence). The junction had 8 bases not matched to a gene; V was cut back by 2 bases and J by 0 bases. This CDR3 is built from 17 residues. Some clones are missing from TCRdb's copy, which holds only in-frame ones; the method was immunoSEQ multiplex PCR. The ten top clones account for about 23%, within a sample of 25,000 to 35,000 clones. As regards this clone: What it binds is not known. The CDR3 end lies 3 residues beyond the end of the read and is filled in from the germline J gene.

Sequencing used blood buffy coat. The source of this sequence is a woman aged 18 to 75 with a cervical HPV16 infection that either progressed to CIN3+ or cleared (not recorded which). The rearrangement uses TRBV19 and TRBJ1-1, with 8 bases matching TRBD1. The CDR3 sequence is CASSIRGQVHMNTEAFF. The part of the CDR3 DNA that was read is TGTGCCAGTAGTATAAGGGGACAGGTACACATGAACACTGAA.